A selection of T cell receptor beta chains follows, all from one sample in a study of early T cells in non-severe SARS-CoV-2 infection. Via MiXCR, TCRdb re-called the 5' RACE reads, giving one row per CDR3 protein. The sample comprises 70,000 or so distinct CDR3 sequences, approximately 14% of which are singletons, and around an eighth rests with the top ten. Sequences were obtained from whole blood. These receptors were obtained from an adult who was a healthcare worker with PCR-confirmed SARS-CoV-2 infection or an uninfected control (not recorded which). Each CDR3 is given with its conserved first and last residue. A D gene is named only where the DNA matches it firmly. Clone size is given for some rows only: seen once, a few or many times, or a class if the clone is expanded.

size,V,D,J,DNA,CDR3
NA,TRBV7-6,NA,TRBJ2-1,TGTGCCAGCAGCGGCGGTCGGGACAATGAGCAGTTCTTC,CASSGGRDNEQFF
NA,TRBV10-2,NA,TRBJ2-7,TGCGCCAGCAGCCCCACGAAAGGCTACGAGCAGTACTTC,CASSPTKGYEQYF
many,TRBV3-1,NA,TRBJ2-7,TGTGCCAGCAGCCAAGGGGCCGGAGACGAGCAGTACTTC,CASSQGAGDEQYF
NA,TRBV7-3,NA,TRBJ1-2,TGTGCCAGCAGCCTAGACTCGGACGGACGCTATGGCTACACCTTC,CASSLDSDGRYGYTF
few,TRBV7-2,NA,TRBJ2-2,TGTGCCAGCAGCATACACAGGGTTGGGGAGCTGTTTTTT,CASSIHRVGELFF
NA,TRBV6-2/TRBV6-3,TRBD1,TRBJ1-6,TGTGCCAGCAGTCCTATTCCGGGACAGATTAATTCACCCCTCCACTTT,CASSPIPGQINSPLHF
NA,TRBV20-1,TRBD1,TRBJ2-6,TGCAGTGCTACTCGACAGGGGGGAGGCTCTGGGGCCAACGTCCTGACTTTC,CSATRQGGGSGANVLTF
few,TRBV29-1,TRBD1,TRBJ1-2,TGCAGCGTGGTGGACAGGGACTATGGCTACACCTTC,CSVVDRDYGYTF
many,TRBV5-8,NA,TRBJ1-1,TGTGCCAGCAGCTTGTCGGGGCTTTCTGAAGCTTTCTTT,CASSLSGLSEAFF
many,TRBV20-1,NA,TRBJ1-1,TGCAGTGCCCTCCGGACAGAGAACACTGAAGCTTTCTTT,CSALRTENTEAFF
many,TRBV6-2/TRBV6-3,NA,TRBJ1-1,TGTGCCAGCCTACAGCTGGGGACTGAAGCTTTCTTT,CASLQLGTEAFF
NA,TRBV29-1,TRBD1,TRBJ1-2,TGCAGCGTTGTCCAGGGGGCGCTGAGGGGGATTGGCTACACCTTC,CSVVQGALRGIGYTF
many,TRBV2,TRBD1,TRBJ1-2,TGTGCCATACAGGGGATCGGCTATGGCTACACCTTC,CAIQGIGYGYTF
NA,TRBV6-2/TRBV6-3,TRBD2,TRBJ2-4,TGTGCCAGCAGTCCCATCGAAAGGGAGGGCAAAAACATTCAGTACTTC,CASSPIEREGKNIQYF
many,TRBV2,TRBD2,TRBJ2-3,TGTGCCAGCAGTGGGCCTCCCCCCGGGACTAGCGGCACAGATACGCAGTATTTT,CASSGPPPGTSGTDTQYF
few,TRBV7-2,TRBD1,TRBJ1-2,TGTGCCAGCAGCCCCCAGGGGGCGCATAACTATGGCTACACCTTC,CASSPQGAHNYGYTF
NA,TRBV2,NA,TRBJ1-1,TGTGCCAGCAGCCGGAACACTGAAGCTTTCTTT,CASSRNTEAFF
few,TRBV5-7,TRBD1,TRBJ1-1,TGTGCCAGCAGCGCACTACAGGGGAGAAAAGGAGCTTTCTTT,CASSALQGRKGAFF
few,TRBV18,NA,TRBJ1-2,TGTGCCAGCTCCCCGGGACTAAGCGACTATGGCTACACCTTC,CASSPGLSDYGYTF
few,TRBV29-1,NA,TRBJ2-7,TGCAGCGCGTCCCTGGGGGGAGGAACCGAGCAGTACTTC,CSASLGGGTEQYF
NA,TRBV5-4,TRBD2,TRBJ2-1,TGTGCCAGCAGCTCTAGCGGGGGGTACAATGAGCAGTTCTTC,CASSSSGGYNEQFF
many,TRBV29-1,NA,TRBJ1-2,TGCAGCGTTGATTCAGAGACTTCCTTCGGCGGCTACACCTTC,CSVDSETSFGGYTF
few,TRBV2,NA,TRBJ2-1,TGTGCCAGCAGTCCAACAGGATCCCTTGAGCAGTTCTTC,CASSPTGSLEQFF
NA,TRBV2,NA,TRBJ2-1,TGTGCCAGCACAGGACAGAGTCGCCCCTCCTACAATGAGCAGTTCTTC,CASTGQSRPSYNEQFF
NA,TRBV10-3,NA,TRBJ2-7,TGTGCCATCAGTGAGGGCAGGGAGGAATACGAGCAGTACTTC,CAISEGREEYEQYF
few,TRBV5-1,TRBD2,TRBJ2-5,TGCGCCAGCAGCTTGGTTCGTCCGCCGGGACTAGTATTC,CASSLVRPPGLVF
NA,TRBV29-1,NA,TRBJ2-3,TGCAGCGTGCTCCCGAGCGGCACAGATACGCAGTATTTT,CSVLPSGTDTQYF
NA,TRBV28,NA,TRBJ2-6,TGTGCCACCCACCGGGGCGGCTCCTCTGGGGCCAACGTCCTGACTTTC,CATHRGGSSGANVLTF
few,TRBV2,NA,TRBJ1-2,TGTGCCAGCAGGGGAGACAGCCTCGAGGGTGGCTACACCTTC,CASRGDSLEGGYTF
NA,TRBV29-1,NA,TRBJ2-2,TGCAGCGTTCGGAGGGGGACGAACACCGGGGAGCTGTTTTTT,CSVRRGTNTGELFF
many,TRBV11-3,NA,TRBJ2-3,TGTGCCAGCAGCTTGCACACAGATACGCAGTATTTT,CASSLHTDTQYF
many,TRBV7-6,NA,TRBJ2-1,TGTGCCAGCAGCTTAGGCCCCCGGGTGATGGGGGGCCGTTCCTACAATGAGCAGTTCTTC,CASSLGPRVMGGRSYNEQFF
few,TRBV7-6,TRBD2,TRBJ2-1,TGTGCCAGCAGCTTATCCGCTAGCGGGGGTGGTGAGCAGTTCTTC,CASSLSASGGGEQFF
many,TRBV20-1,TRBD2,TRBJ2-3,TGCAGTGCTCGGCCTAGCGGGGGTGATACGCAGTATTTT,CSARPSGGDTQYF
few,TRBV7-2,NA,TRBJ1-2,TGTGCCAGCAGCTTCCGAGCGGGGAACTATGGCTACACCTTC,CASSFRAGNYGYTF
few,TRBV5-1,NA,TRBJ2-3,TGCGCCAGCAGCTTGTCGGGGGATAGTACAGATACGCAGTATTTT,CASSLSGDSTDTQYF
few,TRBV9,NA,TRBJ2-3,TGTGCCAGCAGCGTAGGAGGGACAGATACGCAGTATTTT,CASSVGGTDTQYF
many,TRBV2,NA,TRBJ2-3,TGTGCCAGCAGTGAATCGGCAGATACGCAGTATTTT,CASSESADTQYF
few,TRBV9,TRBD2,TRBJ2-1,TGTGCCAGCAGCGCCCGACTAGCGGGGGTCTACAATGAGCAGTTCTTC,CASSARLAGVYNEQFF
once,TRBV28,NA,TRBJ1-1,TGTGCCAGCAGTGACAAACTCGGCAGGGGCACTGAAGCTTTCTTT,CASSDKLGRGTEAFF
NA,TRBV29-1,TRBD2,TRBJ2-2,TGCAGCGCCACTAGCGGGGGGGTTTCGACCGGTGAGCTGTTTTTT,CSATSGGVSTGELFF
few,TRBV7-2,TRBD2,TRBJ2-1,TGTGCCAGCAGCTTAGCGGCTAGCGGGGGTTCCTACAATGAGCAGTTCTTC,CASSLAASGGSYNEQFF
few,TRBV7-9,TRBD1,TRBJ1-6,TGTGCCAGCAGCCATGACAGGGAGAAATCACCCCTCCACTTT,CASSHDREKSPLHF
NA,TRBV2,TRBD1,TRBJ1-2,TGTGCCAGCAGTGTTGCCACGGGACAGAGCTATGGCTACACCTTC,CASSVATGQSYGYTF
many,TRBV7-8,TRBD2,TRBJ2-7,TGTGCCAGCAGCCCCAATAGCGGGGTCTATGCCTACGAGCAGTACTTC,CASSPNSGVYAYEQYF
many,TRBV7-9,TRBD1,TRBJ1-5,TGTGCCAGCAGCCCCCCGGGACAGGGGGGGGATCAGCCCCAGCATTTT,CASSPPGQGGDQPQHF
NA,TRBV15,NA,TRBJ2-4,TGTGCCACCAGCAGAGACAACGAAAACATTCAGTACTTC,CATSRDNENIQYF
NA,TRBV20-1,TRBD2,TRBJ2-1,TGCAGTGCTAGAGTAGCGGGGGGGTTTGAGCAGTTCTTC,CSARVAGGFEQFF
few,TRBV28,TRBD2,TRBJ2-1,TGTGCCAGCAGTAAAGTGGGGCTAGCGGGGAATGAGCAGTTCTTC,CASSKVGLAGNEQFF
NA,TRBV6-2/TRBV6-3,NA,TRBJ1-5,TGTGCCAGCAGTTACCGTCAGGCCAATCAGCCCCAGCATTTT,CASSYRQANQPQHF
NA,TRBV6-6,NA,TRBJ1-1,TGTGCCACGGTGGGGACCCCAACGGTGGGAGCTTTCTTT,CATVGTPTVGAFF